This record looks at one T cell receptor beta chain sequence and its context. Repertoires were generated with immunoSEQ multiplex PCR, while TCRdb's copy carries only in-frame clones and drops some. The sample holds more than 65,000 clones, 84% seen once. The sample originates from a study of OX40 agonist ivuxolimab in advanced cancers. The CDR3 runs 15 residues. The V and J ends lost 4 bases and 6 bases respectively, with 18 bases between them. The V gene's germline CDR1 is LGHNA and CDR2 YNFKEQ. Exclusion applied to patients with autoimmune disease history or systemic immunosuppression. Sampling of blood occurred at baseline, cycle 4 day 1, and cycle 7 day 1.

V and J are TRBV4-2 and TRBJ1-1, with D possibly being TRBD1 (6 bases). This clonotype was sampled from an adult with an advanced solid tumor such as melanoma, head and neck, liver or kidney cancer. The specimen comprised CD4+ or CD8+ T cells sorted from blood, sampled in a trial of the OX40 agonist ivuxolimab. Here the CDR3 reads CASSPTGGRMSEAFF. DNA for the CDR3: TGTGCCAGCAGCCCCACGGGGGGCAGGATGTCTGAAGCTTTCTTT.